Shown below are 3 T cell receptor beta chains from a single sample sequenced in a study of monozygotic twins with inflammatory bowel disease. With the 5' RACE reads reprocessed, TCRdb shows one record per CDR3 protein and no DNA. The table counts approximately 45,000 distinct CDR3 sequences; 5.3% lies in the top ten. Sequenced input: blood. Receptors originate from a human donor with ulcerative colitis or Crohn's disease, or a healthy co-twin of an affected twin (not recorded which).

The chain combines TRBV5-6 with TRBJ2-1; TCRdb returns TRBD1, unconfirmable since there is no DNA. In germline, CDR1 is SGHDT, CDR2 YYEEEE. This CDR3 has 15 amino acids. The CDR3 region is CASSTSGVSYNEQFF.

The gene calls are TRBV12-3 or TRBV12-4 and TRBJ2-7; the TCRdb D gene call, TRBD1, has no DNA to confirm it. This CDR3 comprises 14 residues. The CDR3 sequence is CASRPGQGYYEQYF.

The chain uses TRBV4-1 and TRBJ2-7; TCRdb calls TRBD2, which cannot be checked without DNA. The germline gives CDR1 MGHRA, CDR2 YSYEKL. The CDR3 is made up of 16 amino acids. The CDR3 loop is CASSQVTSGGAYEQYF.